A selection of T cell receptor beta chains follows, all from one sample in a study of T cells in Graves' hyperthyroidism and ophthalmopathy. MiXCR, run by TCRdb on the multiplex PCR reads, gives a single entry per CDR3 protein. The top ten hold 35% to 40% of the sample, which has 330,000 or so distinct CDR3 sequences, roughly 20% seen once. Source material: blood. These receptors all come from a man aged 50-60 years with Graves' ophthalmopathy. Each CDR3 is given with its conserved first and last residue. Not every row has a clone size; where given, it reads once, few, many or a size class.

few | TRBV27 | CASSRDLAYEQYF
. | TRBV27 | CASSLSTSGSNEQYF
. | TRBV29-1 | CSVEVWEGYTF
many | TRBV7-2 | CASSPQSSTDTQYF
few | TRBV5-1 | CASSVGQGYNEQFF
. | TRBV13 | CASKDTFTDTQYF
once | TRBV12-3/TRBV12-4 | CASSLTGTSGRAKFF
. | TRBV2 | CASRAGAMNTEAFF
many | TRBV28 | CASSPGGLGNQPQHF
few | TRBV6-5 | CASSYSGTRSDTQYF
. | TRBV4-2 | CASSQAYGDNYGYTF
many | TRBV6-2/TRBV6-3 | CASSGGSLAPLYNEQFF
. | TRBV6-2/TRBV6-3 | CASSYWDRSSYNEQFF
. | TRBV3-1 | CASSSRGGSYEQYF
many | TRBV3-1 | CASSQVLAGVGEQFF
. | TRBV24-1 | CATSDPGRDRGNEQFF
few | TRBV10-3 | CAISMTGGRETQYF
many | TRBV4-2 | CASSQGRWEEAFF
. | TRBV7-8 | CASSQRQSANYGYTF
many | TRBV6-2/TRBV6-3 | CASPYYNEQFF
. | TRBV12-3/TRBV12-4 | CASSTGKGYGYTF
many | TRBV24-1 | CATSDGTGASTDTQYF
. | TRBV9 | CASSVDRSSAETQYF
many | TRBV11-3 | CASSATNTEAFF
. | TRBV5-5 | CASSLDSCGYTF
. | TRBV11-2 | CASSITGGRGTEASF
many | TRBV20-1 | CSAPPPGGWEQYF
many | TRBV7-2 | CASSPTGLQETQYF
. | TRBV7-9 | CASSSNLAGGADTQYF
many | TRBV6-1 | CASSLGLAGGTGELFF
many | TRBV20-1 | CSARDWDNYNEQFF
many | TRBV28 | CASSLGGSGYTF
many | TRBV28 | CASSFKGRDPFHEQYF
few | TRBV20-1 | CSAPPAGDGRELFF
. | TRBV18 | CAGSPWGRSNTEAFF
. | TRBV6-2/TRBV6-3 | CASSDSRGWEKLFF
few | TRBV6-4 | CASSEQAWTEAFF
few | TRBV10-3 | CAISEDRGRETQYF
. | TRBV9 | CASSQAGSWEQYF
few | TRBV10-3 | CAIGQESTDTQYF
many | TRBV18 | CASSPGQGDLYEQYF
many | TRBV30 | CAWSTGGADTQYF
many | TRBV4-1 | CASSPLGGRMGAYEQYF
many | TRBV6-1 | CASSEESQSYNEQFF
. | TRBV5-1 | CASSLPGTAGTGELFF
few | TRBV5-1 | CASSSSASTDTQYF
. | TRBV13 | CASSPRQGGRAFHEQFF
many | TRBV2 | CASRLAVDTQYF
. | TRBV2 | CAKVQGASSYNEQFF
. | TRBV5-1 | CASSLNTPYQETQYF
many | TRBV28 | CASRSTGGTWGNEQYF
. | TRBV10-3 | CATSQGAYEQYF
. | TRBV28 | CASSLPSGSNEQFF
. | TRBV20-1 | CSARPSGREAFF
many | TRBV18 | CASWNTASYGYTF
many | TRBV24-1 | CATSDPSGSALNEQFF
many | TRBV20-1 | CSASGGYEQYF
few | TRBV20-1 | CSARDPGSGRGADTQYF
. | TRBV27 | CAGSLFQGSPLHF
. | TRBV29-1 | CSDSGSHEGGYTF